Sequencing of this TCR beta chain was carried out in a study of T-cell memory formation after mild COVID-19. Study results and caveats: Shrinking CD4+ clones resided mostly in CM and EM, and CD8+ ones in EMRA. The second-wave clones peaking on day 37 were not confirmed as SARS-CoV-2-specific. Balance between CD4 and CD8 was seen in clones contracting day 15 to 85, and a CD4+ lean was seen in later expanders.

TCRdb itself ran the 5' RACE reads through MiXCR, one entry per CDR3 protein. The sample has about 350,000 distinct CDR3 sequences; about an eighth are singletons. Comments on this clonotype: Its matching antigen is unknown.

Trimming at V came to 2 bases and at J to 5 bases, leaving 6 bases not matched to a gene. The CDR3 spans 15 residues. The germline V gene has CDR1 ENHRY and CDR2 SYGVKD. J is TRBJ1-1 and V is TRBV10-3; TRBD1 aligns across 9 bases. The sample taken for sequencing was PBMCs or a T cell subset sorted from them (not recorded which). This sequence originates from a man aged 18 to 30 who had mild COVID-19 (a few samples of this study predate the infection). Cell type and time point are not known. The CDR3 coding sequence is TGTGCCATCAGTGAGGCGGGGACAGGGTGGACTGAAGCTTTCTTT. Its translation is CAISEAGTGWTEAFF.